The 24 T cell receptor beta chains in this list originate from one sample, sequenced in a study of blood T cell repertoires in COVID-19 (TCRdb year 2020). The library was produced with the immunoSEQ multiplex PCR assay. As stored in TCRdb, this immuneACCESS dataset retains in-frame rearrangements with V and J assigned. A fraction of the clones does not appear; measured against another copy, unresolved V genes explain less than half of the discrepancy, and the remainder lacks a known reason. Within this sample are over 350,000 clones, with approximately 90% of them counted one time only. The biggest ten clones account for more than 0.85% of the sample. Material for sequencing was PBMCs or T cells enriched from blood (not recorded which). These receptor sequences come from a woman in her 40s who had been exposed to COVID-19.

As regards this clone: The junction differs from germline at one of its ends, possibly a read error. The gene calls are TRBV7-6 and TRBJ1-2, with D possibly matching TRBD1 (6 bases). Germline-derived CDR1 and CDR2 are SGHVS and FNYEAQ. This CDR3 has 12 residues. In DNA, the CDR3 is TGTGCCAGCAGCTTACCCGGGACAACTCTTCACTTC. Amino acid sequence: CASSLPGTTLHF.

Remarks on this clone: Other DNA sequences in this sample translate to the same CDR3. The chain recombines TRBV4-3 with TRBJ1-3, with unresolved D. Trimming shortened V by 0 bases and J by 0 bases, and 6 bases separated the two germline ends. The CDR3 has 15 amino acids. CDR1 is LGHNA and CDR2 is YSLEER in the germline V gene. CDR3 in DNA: TGCGCCAGCAGCCAAGATGGCACCTCTGGAAACACCATATATTTT. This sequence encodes CASSQDGTSGNTIYF.

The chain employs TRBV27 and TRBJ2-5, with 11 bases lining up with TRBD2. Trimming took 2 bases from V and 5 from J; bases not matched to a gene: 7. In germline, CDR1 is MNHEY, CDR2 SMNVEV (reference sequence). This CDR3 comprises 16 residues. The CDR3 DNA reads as TGTGCCAGCAGTTTAATAGCGGGAGGGTGGAGTGAGACCCAGTACTTC. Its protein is CASSLIAGGWSETQYF.

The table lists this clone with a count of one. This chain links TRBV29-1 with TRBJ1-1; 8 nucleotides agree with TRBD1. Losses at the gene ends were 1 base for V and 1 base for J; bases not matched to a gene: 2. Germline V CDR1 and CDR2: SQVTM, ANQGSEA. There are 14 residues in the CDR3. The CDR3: CSVEGTGSNTEAFF. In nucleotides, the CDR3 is TGCAGCGTTGAAGGGACAGGGTCGAACACTGAAGCTTTCTTT.

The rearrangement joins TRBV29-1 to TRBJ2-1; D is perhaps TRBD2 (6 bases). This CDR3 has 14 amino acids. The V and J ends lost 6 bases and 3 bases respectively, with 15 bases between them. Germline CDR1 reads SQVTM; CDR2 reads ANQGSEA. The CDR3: CSVKKRVNYNEQFF. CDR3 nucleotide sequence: TGCAGCGTGAAGAAGCGGGTCAACTACAATGAGCAGTTCTTC.

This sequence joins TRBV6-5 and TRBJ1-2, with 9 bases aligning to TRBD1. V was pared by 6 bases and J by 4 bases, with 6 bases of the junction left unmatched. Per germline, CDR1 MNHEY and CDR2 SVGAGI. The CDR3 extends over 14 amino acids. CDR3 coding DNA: TGTGCCAGCAGCCTACAGGGGGCCCGCTATGGCTACACCTTC. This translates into CASSLQGARYGYTF.

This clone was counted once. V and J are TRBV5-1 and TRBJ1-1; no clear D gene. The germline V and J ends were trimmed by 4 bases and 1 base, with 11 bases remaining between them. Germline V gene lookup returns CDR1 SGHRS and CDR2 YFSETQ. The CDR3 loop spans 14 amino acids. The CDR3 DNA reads TGCGCCAGCAGCCCCGCGGGCGCGAACACTGAAGCTTTCTTT. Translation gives CASSPAGANTEAFF. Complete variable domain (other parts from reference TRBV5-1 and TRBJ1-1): KAGVTQTPRYLIKTRGQQVTLSCSPISGHRSVSWYQQTPGQGLQFLFEYFSETQRNKGNFPGRFSGRQFSNSRSEMNVSTLELGDSALYLCASSPAGANTEAFFGQGTRLTVV.

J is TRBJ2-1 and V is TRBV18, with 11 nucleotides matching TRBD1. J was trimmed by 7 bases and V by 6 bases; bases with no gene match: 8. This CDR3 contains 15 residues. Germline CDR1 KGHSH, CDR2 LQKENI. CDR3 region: CASSLAGQGGNEQFF. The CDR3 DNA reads TGTGCCAGCTCGCTGGCGGGACAGGGGGGGAATGAGCAGTTCTTC.

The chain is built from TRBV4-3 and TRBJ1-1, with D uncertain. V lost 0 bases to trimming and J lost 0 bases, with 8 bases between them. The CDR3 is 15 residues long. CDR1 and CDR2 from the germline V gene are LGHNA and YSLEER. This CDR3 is CASSQDRHMNTEAFF. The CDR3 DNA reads TGCGCCAGCAGCCAAGATCGCCACATGAACACTGAAGCTTTCTTT.

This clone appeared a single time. The CDR3 DNA sequence: TGTGCCACCAGCAGAGGCCCCCGGGACAGAAGCAATCAGCCCCAGCATTTT. Encoded protein: CATSRGPRDRSNQPQHF. The chain combines TRBV15 with TRBJ1-5; TRBD1 matches 7 bases. The CDR3 runs 17 residues. Germline V gives CDR1 LNHNV, CDR2 YYDKDF (reference sequence). The ends lost 1 base at V and 1 base at J; junction bases unmatched: 7.

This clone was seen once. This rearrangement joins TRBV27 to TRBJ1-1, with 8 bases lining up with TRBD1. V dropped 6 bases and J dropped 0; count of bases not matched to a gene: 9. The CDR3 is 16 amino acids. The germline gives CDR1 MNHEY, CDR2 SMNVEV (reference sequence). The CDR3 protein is CASRARGLRVNTEAFF. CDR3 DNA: TGTGCCAGCAGGGCCAGGGGGCTTAGGGTGAACACTGAAGCTTTCTTT.

The CDR3 sequence: CASTNSGTGANVLTF. The CDR3 DNA sequence: TGTGCCAGCACCAACTCGGGTACTGGGGCCAACGTCCTGACTTTC. V and J are TRBV2 and TRBJ2-6; D unresolved. The CDR3 has 15 residues. The germline V gene has CDR1 SNHLY and CDR2 FYNNEI. V was cut by 7 bases and J by 2 bases, with 12 bases left in between.

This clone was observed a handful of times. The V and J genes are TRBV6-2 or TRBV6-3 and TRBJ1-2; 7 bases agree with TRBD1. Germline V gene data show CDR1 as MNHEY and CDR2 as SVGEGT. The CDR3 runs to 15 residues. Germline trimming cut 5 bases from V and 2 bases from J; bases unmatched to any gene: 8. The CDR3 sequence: CASSDRVRSNYGYTF. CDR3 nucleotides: TGTGCCAGCAGTGACAGGGTTAGGTCGAACTATGGCTACACCTTC.

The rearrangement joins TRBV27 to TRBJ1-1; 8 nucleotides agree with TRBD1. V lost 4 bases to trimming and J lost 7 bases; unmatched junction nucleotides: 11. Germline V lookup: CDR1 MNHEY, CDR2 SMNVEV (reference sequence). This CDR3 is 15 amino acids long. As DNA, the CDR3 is TGTGCCAGCAGTTCGCCTCAGGGGGCTGTAATTGAAGCTTTCTTT. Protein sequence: CASSSPQGAVIEAFF.

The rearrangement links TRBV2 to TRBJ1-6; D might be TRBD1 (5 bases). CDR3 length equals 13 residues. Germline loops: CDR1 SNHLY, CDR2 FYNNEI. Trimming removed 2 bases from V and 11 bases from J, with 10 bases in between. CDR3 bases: TGTGCCAGCAGTGAACAGGGTTCACCACCCCTCCACTTT. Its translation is CASSEQGSPPLHF.

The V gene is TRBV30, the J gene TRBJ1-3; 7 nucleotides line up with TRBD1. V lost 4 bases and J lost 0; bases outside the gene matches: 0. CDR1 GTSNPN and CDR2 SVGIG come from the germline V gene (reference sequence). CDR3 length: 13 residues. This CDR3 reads CAWNRGSGNTIYF. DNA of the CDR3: TGTGCCTGGAACAGGGGCTCTGGAAACACCATATATTTT.

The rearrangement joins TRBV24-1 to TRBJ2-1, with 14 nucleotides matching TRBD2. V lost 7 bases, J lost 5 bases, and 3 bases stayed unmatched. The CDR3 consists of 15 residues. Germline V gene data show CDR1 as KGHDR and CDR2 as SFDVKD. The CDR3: CATRLTSGGDNEQFF. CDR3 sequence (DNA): TGTGCCACCAGATTGACTAGCGGGGGGGACAATGAGCAGTTCTTC.

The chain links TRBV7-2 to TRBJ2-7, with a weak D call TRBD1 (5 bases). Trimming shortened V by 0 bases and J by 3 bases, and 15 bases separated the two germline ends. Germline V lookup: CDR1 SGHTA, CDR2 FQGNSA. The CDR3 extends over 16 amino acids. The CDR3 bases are TGTGCCAGCAGCTTAGCGGGCAGGGTAGTAGGCTACGAGCAGTACTTC. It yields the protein CASSLAGRVVGYEQYF.

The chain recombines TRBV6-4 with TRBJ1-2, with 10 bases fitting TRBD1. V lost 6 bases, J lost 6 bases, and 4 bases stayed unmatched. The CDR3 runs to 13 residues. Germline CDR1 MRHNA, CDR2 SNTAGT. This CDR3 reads CASSMTGGNGYTF. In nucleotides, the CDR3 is TGTGCCAGCAGCATGACAGGGGGCAATGGCTACACCTTC.

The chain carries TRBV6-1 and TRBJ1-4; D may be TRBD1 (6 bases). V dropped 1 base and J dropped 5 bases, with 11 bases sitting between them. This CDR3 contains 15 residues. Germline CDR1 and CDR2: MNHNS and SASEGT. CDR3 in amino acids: CASSEGGGRNEKLFF. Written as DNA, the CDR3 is TGTGCCAGCAGTGAAGGTGGGGGCCGAAATGAAAAACTGTTTTTT.

CDR3 DNA: TGCAGTGCCAAACTGCGGGAGACCCAGTACTTC. This encodes CSAKLRETQYF. This chain uses TRBV20-1 with TRBJ2-5; D is unresolved. This CDR3 spans 11 amino acids. V lost 6 bases to trimming and J lost 5 bases, with 10 bases between them. CDR1 is DFQATT, CDR2 SNEGSKA, per germline (reference sequence).

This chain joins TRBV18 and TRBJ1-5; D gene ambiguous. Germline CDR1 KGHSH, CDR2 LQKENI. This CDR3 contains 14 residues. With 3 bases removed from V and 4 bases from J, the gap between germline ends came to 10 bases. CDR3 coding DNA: TGTGCCAGCTCACCTGGGCAGCCGAATCAGCCCCAGCATTTT. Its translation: CASSPGQPNQPQHF. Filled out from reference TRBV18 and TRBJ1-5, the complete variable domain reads NAGVMQNPRHLVRRRGQEARLRCSPMKGHSHVYWYRQLPEEGLKFMVYLQKENIIDESGMPKERFSAEFPKEGPSILRIQQVVRGDSAAYFCASSPGQPNQPQHFGDGTRLSIL.

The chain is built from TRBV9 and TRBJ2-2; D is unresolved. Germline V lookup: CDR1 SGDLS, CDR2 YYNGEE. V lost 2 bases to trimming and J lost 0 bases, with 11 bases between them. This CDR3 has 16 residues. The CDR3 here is CASSVRFPSNTGELFF. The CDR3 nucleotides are TGTGCCAGCAGCGTCCGTTTTCCTTCGAACACCGGGGAGCTGTTTTTT.

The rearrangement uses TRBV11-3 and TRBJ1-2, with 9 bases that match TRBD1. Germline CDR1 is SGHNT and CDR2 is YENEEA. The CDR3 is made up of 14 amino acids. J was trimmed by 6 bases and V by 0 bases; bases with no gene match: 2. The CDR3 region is CASSLEGTGHGYTF. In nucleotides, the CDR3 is TGTGCCAGCAGCTTAGAAGGGACAGGGCATGGCTACACCTTC.